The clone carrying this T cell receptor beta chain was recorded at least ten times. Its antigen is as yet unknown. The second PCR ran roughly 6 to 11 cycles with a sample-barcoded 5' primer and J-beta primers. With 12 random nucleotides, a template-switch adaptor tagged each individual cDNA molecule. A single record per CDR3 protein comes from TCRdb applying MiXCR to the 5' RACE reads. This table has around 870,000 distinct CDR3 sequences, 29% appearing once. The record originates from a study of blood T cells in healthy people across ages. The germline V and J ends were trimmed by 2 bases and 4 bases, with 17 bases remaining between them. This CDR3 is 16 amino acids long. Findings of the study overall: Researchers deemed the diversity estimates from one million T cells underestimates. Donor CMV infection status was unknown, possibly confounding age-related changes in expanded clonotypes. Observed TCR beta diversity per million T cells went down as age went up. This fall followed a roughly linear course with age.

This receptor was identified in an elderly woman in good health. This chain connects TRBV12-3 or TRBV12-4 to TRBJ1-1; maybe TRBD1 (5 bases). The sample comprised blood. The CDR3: CASSLRGTFRGTEAFF. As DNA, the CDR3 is TGTGCCAGCAGTTTAAGAGGGACTTTCCGGGGCACTGAAGCTTTCTTT.